These T cell receptor beta chains were read from a single sample in a study of blood T cell repertoires in COVID-19. The method was immunoSEQ multiplex PCR; TCRdb's version includes in-frame clones alone and lacks a portion of them. Of 250,000 to 400,000 clones listed, roughly 90% are singletons. Sequencing used peripheral blood. Receptors originate from a woman younger than 45 with COVID-19, enrolled during active disease. Each CDR3 is given with its conserved first and last residue. Each record gives: J gene, V gene, clone size, D gene, CDR3 protein, CDR3 DNA. A D gene is named only where the DNA matches it firmly. Size tells how often a clone was seen (once, few, many) or the class of an expanded clone, and some rows leave it out.

>TRBJ1-5|TRBV28|.|.
CASARGNQPQHF
TGTGCCAGCGCACGGGGCAATCAGCCCCAGCATTTT
>TRBJ2-1|TRBV6-5|.|.
CAGSPTAYNEQFF
TGTGCGGGTTCACCGACAGCCTACAATGAGCAGTTCTTC
>TRBJ2-3|TRBV3-1/TRBV3-2|.|TRBD2
CASSPQGLAGGDTQYF
TGTGCCAGCAGCCCCCAAGGACTAGCGGGAGGAGATACGCAGTATTTT
>TRBJ2-7|TRBV3-1/TRBV3-2|.|.
CASSRGVQGSYEQYF
TGTGCCAGCAGCCGAGGGGTGCAGGGGTCCTACGAGCAGTACTTC
>TRBJ1-4|TRBV28|.|.
CASSYVRGATNEKLFF
TGTGCCAGCAGTTATGTACGGGGGGCAACTAATGAAAAACTGTTTTTT
>TRBJ1-1|TRBV5-4|.|.
CASSSQGQDTEAFF
TGTGCCAGCAGCTCGCAGGGGCAGGACACTGAAGCTTTCTTT
>TRBJ1-2|TRBV27|.|.
CASSSWTDDGYTF
TGTGCCAGCAGTTCCTGGACAGACGATGGCTACACCTTC
>TRBJ1-3|TRBV5-1|.|.
CASSRDGASSGNTIYF
TGCGCCAGCAGCCGAGACGGAGCGAGCTCTGGAAACACCATATATTTT
>TRBJ2-7|TRBV5-1|.|TRBD1
CASSLALGEGGREQYF
TGCGCCAGCAGCTTGGCATTAGGTGAAGGGGGCCGAGAGCAGTACTTC
>TRBJ2-2|TRBV29-1|.|TRBD2
CSVGLAGGSTGELFF
TGCAGCGTCGGACTAGCGGGAGGGAGCACCGGGGAGCTGTTTTTT
>TRBJ2-1|TRBV5-1|.|TRBD2
CASSRLAGGDEQFF
TGCGCCAGCAGCCGACTAGCGGGAGGAGATGAGCAGTTCTTC
>TRBJ1-1|TRBV4-1|few|.
CASSQDPGKAEAFF
TGCGCCAGCAGCCAAGATCCGGGGAAGGCTGAAGCTTTCTTT
>TRBJ1-2|TRBV5-1|.|.
CASSLGQSNSNYGYTF
TGCGCCAGCAGCCTCGGACAGTCGAACTCTAACTATGGCTACACCTTC
>TRBJ1-4|TRBV25-1|once|.
CASRSTGNEKLFF
TGTGCCAGCAGATCGACGGGGAATGAAAAACTGTTTTTT
>TRBJ1-1|TRBV29-1|.|TRBD1
CSVVGTGGGSEAFF
TGCAGCGTTGTCGGGACAGGGGGTGGATCAGAAGCTTTCTTT
>TRBJ1-4|TRBV5-1|.|TRBD1
CASSLTGSNEKLFF
TGCGCCAGCAGCCTGACAGGGTCTAATGAAAAACTGTTTTTT
>TRBJ1-2|TRBV5-6|.|TRBD1
CASSLGDSYGYTF
TGTGCCAGCAGCTTGGGGGACAGCTATGGCTACACCTTC
>TRBJ2-7|TRBV7-8|.|.
CASSPTGLSYEQYF
TGTGCCAGCAGCCCCACCGGACTGTCCTACGAGCAGTACTTC
>TRBJ2-1|TRBV13|.|TRBD2
CASSLTSGTYNEQFF
TGTGCCAGCAGCTTGACTAGCGGGACCTACAATGAGCAGTTCTTC
>TRBJ1-2|TRBV6-6|few|TRBD1
CASREGQGARYGYTF
TGTGCCAGCAGGGAGGGACAGGGGGCGCGTTATGGCTACACCTTC
>TRBJ1-2|TRBV30|.|TRBD1
CAWTVTGGGYTF
TGTGCCTGGACTGTCACAGGGGGTGGCTACACCTTC
>TRBJ2-3|TRBV7-2|.|.
CASSLDWSTDTQYF
TGTGCCAGCAGCTTAGACTGGAGCACAGATACGCAGTATTTT
>TRBJ1-6|TRBV6-6|.|.
CASSYSGADSPLHF
TGTGCCAGCAGTTACTCAGGCGCGGATTCACCCCTCCACTTT
>TRBJ2-2|TRBV28|.|TRBD2
CASSFRLAGVTGELFF
TGTGCCAGCAGTTTTCGGCTGGCGGGAGTTACCGGGGAGCTGTTTTTT
>TRBJ1-4|TRBV5-1|few|.
CASSWEPTNEKLFF
TGCGCCAGCAGCTGGGAGCCAACTAATGAAAAACTGTTTTTT
>TRBJ2-5|TRBV3-1/TRBV3-2|.|.
CASSQAAPGQGGQETQYF
TGTGCCAGCAGCCAAGCAGCTCCCGGGCAGGGAGGACAAGAGACCCAGTACTTC
>TRBJ2-7|TRBV27|.|.
CASSPTTGPPSYEQYF
TGTGCCAGCAGTCCCACGACAGGTCCCCCCTCCTACGAGCAGTACTTC
>TRBJ2-2|TRBV2|.|.
CASSVQGSGELFF
TGTGCCAGCAGTGTCCAGGGGTCCGGGGAGCTGTTTTTT
>TRBJ2-7|TRBV28|.|TRBD2
CASSSNTGTSGRDLYEQYF
TGTGCCAGCAGTTCGAATACAGGGACTAGCGGGAGAGATCTCTACGAGCAGTACTTC
>TRBJ1-5|TRBV19|.|.
CASSSGENSNQPQHF
TGTGCCAGTAGTTCAGGGGAAAATAGCAATCAGCCCCAGCATTTT